Shown below are 6 T cell receptor beta chains from a single sample sequenced in a study of blood T cells in healthy people across ages. Then a second PCR, running about 7 to 11 cycles, was carried out with a sample-barcoded 5' primer and a J-beta primer mix. One entry per CDR3 protein results from TCRdb running MiXCR on the 5' RACE reads. The sample includes 1.5 million to 1.8 million distinct CDR3 sequences, under 55% seen only once; the top ten take under 5%. The sample consisted of blood. These receptor sequences come from a woman in her late teens or twenties in good health.

The chain is built from TRBV7-2 and TRBJ1-1, with no clear D. The CDR3 runs to 14 residues. V was clipped by 4 bases and J by 4 bases, with 13 bases between them. Germline CDR1 and CDR2: SGHTA and FQGNSA. CDR3 in amino acids: CASSYSYSPTEAFF. Written as DNA, the CDR3 is TGTGCCAGCAGCTATAGTTACAGCCCCACTGAAGCTTTCTTT. The variable domain in full, with the rest retrieved from reference TRBV7-2 and TRBJ1-1, is GAGVSQSPSNKVTEKGKDVELRCDPISGHTALYWYRQSLGQGLEFLIYFQGNSAPDKSGLPSDRFSAERTGGSVSTLTIQRTQQEDSAVYLCASSYSYSPTEAFFGQGTRLTVV.

The rearrangement links TRBV27 to TRBJ1-5, with no clear D. This CDR3 region has 14 residues. V was cut by 0 bases and J by 2 bases, with 5 bases left in between. The V gene's germline CDR1 is MNHEY and CDR2 SMNVEV (reference sequence). CDR3 DNA: TGTGCCAGCAGTTTATCCTTTGGCAATCAGCCCCAGCATTTT. This gives the protein CASSLSFGNQPQHF.

The chain employs TRBV27 and TRBJ2-5; D is unclear. Germline V gene lookup returns CDR1 MNHEY and CDR2 SMNVEV (reference sequence). The ends were cut back, 2 bases at V and 9 bases at J, with 16 bases in the middle. CDR3 length: 14 residues. The CDR3 here is CASSLRAATSSQYF. The CDR3 region has the DNA TGTGCCAGCAGTTTACGGGCAGCTACCTCGTCCCAGTACTTC.

The chain carries TRBV20-1 and TRBJ2-1, with 11 bases fitting TRBD2. Trimming cost V 8 bases and J 5 bases; bases outside gene matches: 14. The CDR3 has 16 residues. The germline CDR1 and CDR2 sequences are DFQATT and SNEGSKA (reference sequence). This CDR3 reads CSTFTPGLAVNNEQFF. The CDR3 nucleotides are TGCAGTACCTTCACTCCGGGACTAGCGGTTAACAATGAGCAGTTCTTC.

The V call is TRBV7-2, the J call TRBJ2-7, with 9 bases aligning to TRBD2. CDR3 length equals 15 residues. Looked up from germline, CDR1 is SGHTA and CDR2 is FQGNSA. With 3 bases clipped from V and 3 bases from J, the junction kept 6 bases outside the gene matches. The CDR3 loop reads CASSLHSGGHYEQYF. CDR3 nucleotides: TGTGCCAGCAGCTTGCATAGCGGGGGTCACTACGAGCAGTACTTC.

The rearrangement uses TRBV20-1 and TRBJ2-3; 9 nucleotides agree with TRBD1. This CDR3 spans 13 amino acids. Germline trimming cut 8 bases from V and 4 bases from J; bases unmatched to any gene: 7. Germline CDR1 reads DFQATT; CDR2 reads SNEGSKA (reference sequence). Written as DNA, the CDR3 is TGCAGTACCGGGACAGGGTACCCAGATACGCAGTATTTT. This gives the protein CSTGTGYPDTQYF.